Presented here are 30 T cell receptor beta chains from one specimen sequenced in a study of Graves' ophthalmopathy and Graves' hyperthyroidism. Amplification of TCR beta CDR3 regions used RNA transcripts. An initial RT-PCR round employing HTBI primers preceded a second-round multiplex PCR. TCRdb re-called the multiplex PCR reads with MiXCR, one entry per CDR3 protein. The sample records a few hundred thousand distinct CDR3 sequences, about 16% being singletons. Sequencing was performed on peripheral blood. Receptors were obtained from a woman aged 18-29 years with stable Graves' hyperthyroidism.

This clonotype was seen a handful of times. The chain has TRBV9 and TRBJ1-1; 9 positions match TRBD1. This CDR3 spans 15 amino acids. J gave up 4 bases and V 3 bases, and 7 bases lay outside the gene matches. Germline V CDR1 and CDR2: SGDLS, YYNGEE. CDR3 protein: CASSALDRGTTEAFF. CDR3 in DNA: TGTGCCAGCAGCGCCTTGGACAGGGGAACCACTGAAGCTTTCTTT.

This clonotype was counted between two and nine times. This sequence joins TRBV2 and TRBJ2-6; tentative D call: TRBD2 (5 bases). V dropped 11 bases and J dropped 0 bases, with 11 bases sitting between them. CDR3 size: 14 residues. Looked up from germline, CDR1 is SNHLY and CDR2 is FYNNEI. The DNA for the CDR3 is TGTGCCCGTGCTCGGGACTCTGGGGCCAACGTCCTGACTTTC. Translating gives CARARDSGANVLTF.

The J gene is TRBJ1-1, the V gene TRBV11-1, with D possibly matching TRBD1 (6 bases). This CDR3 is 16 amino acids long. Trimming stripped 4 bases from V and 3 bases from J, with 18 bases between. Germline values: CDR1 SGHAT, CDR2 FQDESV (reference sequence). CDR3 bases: TGTGCCAGCAGCTCTCCAACGCTACAGGGCGACACTGAAGCTTTCTTT. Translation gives CASSSPTLQGDTEAFF.

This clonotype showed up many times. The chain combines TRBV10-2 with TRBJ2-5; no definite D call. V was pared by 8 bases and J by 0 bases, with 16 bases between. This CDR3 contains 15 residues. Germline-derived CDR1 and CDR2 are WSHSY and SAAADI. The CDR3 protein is CASGTGRWYQETQYF. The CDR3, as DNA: TGCGCCAGCGGAACCGGACGGTGGTACCAAGAGACCCAGTACTTC.

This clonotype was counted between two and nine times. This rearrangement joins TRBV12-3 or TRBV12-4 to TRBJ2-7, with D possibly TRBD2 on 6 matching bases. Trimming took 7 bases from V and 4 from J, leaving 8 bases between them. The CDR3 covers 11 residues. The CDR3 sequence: CASKRAYEQYF. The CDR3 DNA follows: TGTGCCAGCAAGCGGGCGTACGAGCAGTACTTC.

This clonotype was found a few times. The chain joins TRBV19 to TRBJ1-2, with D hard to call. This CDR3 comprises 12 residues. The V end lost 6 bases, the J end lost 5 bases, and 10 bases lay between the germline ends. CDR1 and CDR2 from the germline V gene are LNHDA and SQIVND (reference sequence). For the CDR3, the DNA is TGTGCCAGTAGACGGGCGGCATATGGCTACACCTTC. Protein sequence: CASRRAAYGYTF.

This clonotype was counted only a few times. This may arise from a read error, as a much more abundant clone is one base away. The CDR3 loop reads CASSISTTGELCF. In DNA form, the CDR3 reads TGTGCCAGTAGTATATCAACCACCGGGGAGCTGTGTTTT. The chain uses TRBV19 and TRBJ2-2; D is perhaps TRBD2 (5 bases). The CDR3 runs to 13 residues. The germline gives CDR1 LNHDA, CDR2 SQIVND (reference sequence).

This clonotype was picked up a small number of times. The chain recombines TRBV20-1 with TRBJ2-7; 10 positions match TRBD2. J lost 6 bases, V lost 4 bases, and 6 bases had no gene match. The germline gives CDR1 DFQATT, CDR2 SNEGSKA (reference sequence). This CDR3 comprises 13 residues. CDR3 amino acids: CSATPGTSVEQYF. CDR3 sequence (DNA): TGCAGTGCTACCCCCGGGACTAGCGTCGAGCAGTACTTC.

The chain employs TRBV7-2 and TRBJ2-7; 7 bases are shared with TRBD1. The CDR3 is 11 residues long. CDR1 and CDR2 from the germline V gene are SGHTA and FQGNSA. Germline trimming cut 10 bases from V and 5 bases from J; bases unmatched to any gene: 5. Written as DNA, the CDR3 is TGTGCCACCGCCCAGGGGGACGAGCAGTACTTC. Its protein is CATAQGDEQYF. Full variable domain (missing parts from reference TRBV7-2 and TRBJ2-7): GAGVSQSPSNKVTEKGKDVELRCDPISGHTALYWYRQSLGQGLEFLIYFQGNSAPDKSGLPSDRFSAERTGGSVSTLTIQRTQQEDSAVYLCATAQGDEQYFGPGTRLTVT.

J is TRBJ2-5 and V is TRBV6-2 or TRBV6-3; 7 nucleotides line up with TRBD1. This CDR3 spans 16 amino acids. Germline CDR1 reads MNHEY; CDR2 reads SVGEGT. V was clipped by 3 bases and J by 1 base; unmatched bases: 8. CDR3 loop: CASSYRQGEVQETQYF. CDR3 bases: TGTGCCAGCAGTTATCGACAGGGCGAGGTCCAAGAGACCCAGTACTTC.

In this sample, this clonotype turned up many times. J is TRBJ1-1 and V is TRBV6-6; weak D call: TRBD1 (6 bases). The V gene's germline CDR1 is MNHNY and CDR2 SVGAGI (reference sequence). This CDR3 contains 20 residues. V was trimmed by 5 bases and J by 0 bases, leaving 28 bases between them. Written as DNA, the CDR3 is TGTGCCAGCAGTAGGGGGGTTTTGGGGATGGGGCCAGACATGAACACTGAAGCTTTCTTT. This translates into CASSRGVLGMGPDMNTEAFF.

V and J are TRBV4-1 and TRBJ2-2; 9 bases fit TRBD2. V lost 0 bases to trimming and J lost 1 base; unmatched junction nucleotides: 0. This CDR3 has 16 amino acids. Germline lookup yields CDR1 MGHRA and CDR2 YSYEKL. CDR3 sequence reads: CASSQERGGNTGELFF. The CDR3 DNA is TGCGCCAGCAGCCAAGAGCGGGGGGGGAACACCGGGGAGCTGTTTTTT.

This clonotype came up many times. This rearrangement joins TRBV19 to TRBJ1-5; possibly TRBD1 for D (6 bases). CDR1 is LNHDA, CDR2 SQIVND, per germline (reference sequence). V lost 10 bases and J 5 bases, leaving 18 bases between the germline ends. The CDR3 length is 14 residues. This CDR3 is CATGDTRQDQPQHF. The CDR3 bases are TGTGCCACCGGGGACACCCGGCAGGATCAGCCCCAGCATTTT. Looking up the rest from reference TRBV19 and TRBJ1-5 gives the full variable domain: DGGITQSPKYLFRKEGQNVTLSCEQNLNHDAMYWYRQDPGQGLRLIYYSQIVNDFQKGDIAEGYSVSREKKESFPLTVTSAQKNPTAFYLCATGDTRQDQPQHFGDGTRLSIL.

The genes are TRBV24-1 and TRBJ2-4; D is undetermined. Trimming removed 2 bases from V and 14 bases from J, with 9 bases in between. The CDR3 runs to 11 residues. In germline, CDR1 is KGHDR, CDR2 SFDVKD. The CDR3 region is CATSDSTAKYF. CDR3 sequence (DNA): TGTGCCACCAGTGATTCTACAGCTAAGTACTTC.

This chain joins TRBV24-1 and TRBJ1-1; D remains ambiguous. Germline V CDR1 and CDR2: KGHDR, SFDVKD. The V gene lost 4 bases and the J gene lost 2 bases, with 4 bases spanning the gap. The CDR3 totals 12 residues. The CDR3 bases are TGTGCCACCAGTGAGGATAACACTGAAGCTTTCTTT. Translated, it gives CATSEDNTEAFF.

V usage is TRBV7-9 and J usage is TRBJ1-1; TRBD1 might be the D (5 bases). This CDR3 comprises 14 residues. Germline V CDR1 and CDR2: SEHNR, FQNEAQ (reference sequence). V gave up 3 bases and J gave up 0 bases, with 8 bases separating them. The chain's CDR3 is CASSFGGLNTEAFF. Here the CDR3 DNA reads TGTGCCAGCAGCTTTGGGGGTTTGAACACTGAAGCTTTCTTT.

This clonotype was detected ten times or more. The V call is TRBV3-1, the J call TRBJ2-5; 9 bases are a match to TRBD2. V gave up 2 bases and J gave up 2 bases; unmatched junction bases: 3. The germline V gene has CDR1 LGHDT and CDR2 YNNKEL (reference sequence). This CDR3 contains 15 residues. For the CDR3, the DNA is TGTGCCAGCAGCCAAAACGCGGGGGGGCAAGAGACCCAGTACTTC. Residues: CASSQNAGGQETQYF.

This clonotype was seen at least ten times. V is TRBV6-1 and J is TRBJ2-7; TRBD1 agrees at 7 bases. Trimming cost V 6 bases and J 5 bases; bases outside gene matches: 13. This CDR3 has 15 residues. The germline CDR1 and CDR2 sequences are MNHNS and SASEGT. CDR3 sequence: CASSRSQGVRDEQYF. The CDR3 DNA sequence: TGTGCCAGCAGCCGCAGCCAGGGGGTGAGGGACGAGCAGTACTTC.

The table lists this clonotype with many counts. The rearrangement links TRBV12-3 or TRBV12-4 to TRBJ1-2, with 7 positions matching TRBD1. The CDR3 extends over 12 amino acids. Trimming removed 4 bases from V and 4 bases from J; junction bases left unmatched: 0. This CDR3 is CASSWTGYGYTF. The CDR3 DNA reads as TGTGCCAGCAGTTGGACAGGCTATGGCTACACCTTC.

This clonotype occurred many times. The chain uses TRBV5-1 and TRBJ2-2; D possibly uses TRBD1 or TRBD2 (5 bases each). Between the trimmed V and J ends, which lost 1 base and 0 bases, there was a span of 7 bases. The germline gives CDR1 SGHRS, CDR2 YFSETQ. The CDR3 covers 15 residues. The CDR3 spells CASSLRGPNTGELFF. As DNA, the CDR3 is TGCGCCAGCAGCTTGAGGGGACCGAACACCGGGGAGCTGTTTTTT.

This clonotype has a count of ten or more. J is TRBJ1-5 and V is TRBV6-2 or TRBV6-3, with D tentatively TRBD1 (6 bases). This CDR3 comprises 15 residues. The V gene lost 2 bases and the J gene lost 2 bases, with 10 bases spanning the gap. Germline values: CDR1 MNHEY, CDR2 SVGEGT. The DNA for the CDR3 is TGTGCCAGCAGTTACCCCCGGACAGGCAATCAGCCCCAGCATTTT. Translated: CASSYPRTGNQPQHF.

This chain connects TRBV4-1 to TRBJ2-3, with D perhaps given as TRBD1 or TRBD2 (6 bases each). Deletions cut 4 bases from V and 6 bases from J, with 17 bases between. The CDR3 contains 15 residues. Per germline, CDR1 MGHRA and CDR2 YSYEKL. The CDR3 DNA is TGCGCCAGCAGCCTCGGCCGAACAGGGAGGGATACGCAGTATTTT. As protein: CASSLGRTGRDTQYF.

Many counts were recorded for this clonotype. CDR3 DNA: TGTGCCAGCACTCATAAAGAGGGAGGAGGTAACTATGGCTACACCTTC. The encoded protein is CASTHKEGGGNYGYTF. The chain couples TRBV12-3 or TRBV12-4 to TRBJ1-2; D not certain. CDR3 size: 16 residues. The V gene lost 7 bases and the J gene lost 1 base, with 19 bases spanning the gap.

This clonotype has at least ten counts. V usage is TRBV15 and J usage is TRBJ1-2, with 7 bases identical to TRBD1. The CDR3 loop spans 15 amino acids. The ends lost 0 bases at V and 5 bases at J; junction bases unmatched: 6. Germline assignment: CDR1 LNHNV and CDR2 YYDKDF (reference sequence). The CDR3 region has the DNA TGTGCCACCAGCAGAGACAAAGGGGGCTGGTATGGCTACACCTTC. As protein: CATSRDKGGWYGYTF.

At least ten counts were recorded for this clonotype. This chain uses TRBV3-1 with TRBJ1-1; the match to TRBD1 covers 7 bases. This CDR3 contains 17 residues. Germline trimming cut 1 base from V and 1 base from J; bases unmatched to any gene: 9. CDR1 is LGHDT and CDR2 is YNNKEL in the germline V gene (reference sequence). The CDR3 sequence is CASSQVGGRGWNTEAFF. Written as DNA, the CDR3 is TGTGCCAGCAGCCAAGTGGGAGGCAGGGGGTGGAACACTGAAGCTTTCTTT.

CDR3 residues: CASSHAGRGRGNTIYF. The CDR3 nucleotides read TGTGCCAGCAGCCACGCAGGCCGGGGCAGGGGGAACACCATATATTTT. This chain joins TRBV4-2 and TRBJ1-3; the match to TRBD1 covers 7 bases. With V trimmed by 3 bases and J by 7 bases, 12 bases remained unmatched. The germline V gene has CDR1 LGHNA and CDR2 YNFKEQ. CDR3 length: 16 amino acids.

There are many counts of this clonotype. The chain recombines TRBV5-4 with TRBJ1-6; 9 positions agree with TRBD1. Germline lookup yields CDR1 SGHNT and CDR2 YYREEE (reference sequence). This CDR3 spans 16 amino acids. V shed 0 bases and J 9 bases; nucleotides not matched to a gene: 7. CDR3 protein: CASSLGGQGGISPLHF. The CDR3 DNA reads TGTGCCAGCAGCTTGGGGGGACAGGGTGGTATTTCACCCCTCCACTTT.

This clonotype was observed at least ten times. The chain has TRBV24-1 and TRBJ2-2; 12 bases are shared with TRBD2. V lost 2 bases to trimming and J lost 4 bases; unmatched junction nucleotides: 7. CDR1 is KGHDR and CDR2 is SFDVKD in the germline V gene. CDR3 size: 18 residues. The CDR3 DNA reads TGTGCCACCAGTGATTCGGGACTAGCGGGCCCTATCACCGGGGAGCTGTTTTTT. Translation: CATSDSGLAGPITGELFF.

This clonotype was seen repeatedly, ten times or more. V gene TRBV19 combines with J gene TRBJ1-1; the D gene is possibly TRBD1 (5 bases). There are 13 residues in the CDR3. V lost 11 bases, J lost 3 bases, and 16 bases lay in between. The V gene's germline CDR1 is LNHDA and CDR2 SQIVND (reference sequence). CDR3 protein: CAGMRDGDTEAFF. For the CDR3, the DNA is TGTGCCGGAATGCGGGACGGGGACACTGAAGCTTTCTTT.

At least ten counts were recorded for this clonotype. The CDR3 sequence: CATSARQNTGELFF. CDR3 coding DNA: TGTGCCACCAGTGCTCGACAGAACACCGGGGAGCTGTTTTTT. The rearrangement joins TRBV24-1 to TRBJ2-2; D uncertain. Trimming pared 5 bases from V and 1 base from J, leaving 7 bases between. Per germline, CDR1 KGHDR and CDR2 SFDVKD. The CDR3 covers 14 residues.